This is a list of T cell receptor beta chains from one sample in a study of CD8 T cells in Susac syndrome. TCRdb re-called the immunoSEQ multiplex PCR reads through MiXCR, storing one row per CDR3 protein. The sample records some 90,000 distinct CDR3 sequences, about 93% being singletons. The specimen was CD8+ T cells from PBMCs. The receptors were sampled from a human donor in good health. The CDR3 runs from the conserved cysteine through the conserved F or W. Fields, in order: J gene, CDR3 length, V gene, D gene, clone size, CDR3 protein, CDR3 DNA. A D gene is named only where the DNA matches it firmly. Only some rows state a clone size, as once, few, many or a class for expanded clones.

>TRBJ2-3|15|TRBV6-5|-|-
CASSYSPLRTDTQYF
TGTGCCAGCAGTTACTCGCCTCTAAGGACAGATACGCAGTATTTT
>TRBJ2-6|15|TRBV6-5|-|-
CASSYGGSGANVLTF
TGTGCCAGCAGTTACGGGGGGTCTGGGGCCAACGTCCTGACTTTC
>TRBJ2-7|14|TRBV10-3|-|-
CAISDPPEPYEQYF
TGTGCCATCAGTGATCCCCCGGAACCCTACGAGCAGTACTTC
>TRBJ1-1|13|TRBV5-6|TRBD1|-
CASSYRETGLAFF
TGTGCCAGCAGCTACCGTGAGACAGGGTTGGCTTTCTTT
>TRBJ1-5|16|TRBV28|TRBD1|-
CASSFPGQGFDQPQHF
TGTGCCAGCAGTTTTCCGGGACAGGGTTTCGATCAGCCCCAGCATTTT
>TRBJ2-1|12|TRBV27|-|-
CASASGSGEQFF
TGTGCCAGCGCATCCGGGTCCGGGGAGCAGTTCTTC
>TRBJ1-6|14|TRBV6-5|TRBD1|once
CASRTQGAGSPLHF
TGTGCCAGCAGGACACAGGGGGCTGGTTCACCCCTCCACTTT
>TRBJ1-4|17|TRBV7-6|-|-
CASSQDPPGLINEKLFF
TGTGCCAGCAGCCAAGATCCGCCGGGACTGATTAATGAAAAACTGTTTTTT
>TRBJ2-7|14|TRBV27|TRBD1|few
CASSLDRVGYEQYF
TGTGCCAGCAGTTTGGACAGGGTAGGCTACGAGCAGTACTTC
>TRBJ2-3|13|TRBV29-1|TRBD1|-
CSVVGTGVDTQYF
TGCAGCGTTGTTGGGACAGGGGTAGATACGCAGTATTTT
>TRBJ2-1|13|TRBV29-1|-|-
CSVETTRVNEQFF
TGCAGCGTTGAGACTACTAGGGTCAATGAGCAGTTCTTC
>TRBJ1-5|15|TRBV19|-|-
CASSIQGLINQPQHF
TGTGCCAGTAGTATACAGGGCCTCATCAATCAGCCCCAGCATTTT
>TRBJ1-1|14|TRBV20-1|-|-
CSARGGRLNTEAFF
TGCAGTGCCCGAGGAGGGCGGCTGAACACTGAAGCTTTCTTT
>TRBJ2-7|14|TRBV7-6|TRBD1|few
CASSLGQGYYEQYF
TGTGCCAGCAGCTTGGGACAGGGCTACTACGAGCAGTACTTC
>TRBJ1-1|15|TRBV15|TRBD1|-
CATSGRRGGGTEAFF
TGTGCCACCAGCGGACGCAGGGGGGGAGGCACTGAAGCTTTCTTT
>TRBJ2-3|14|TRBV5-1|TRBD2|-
CASSLGLAADTQYF
TGCGCCAGCAGCTTGGGACTAGCAGCAGATACGCAGTATTTT
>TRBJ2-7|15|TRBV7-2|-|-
CASSLWDSLSYEQYF
TGTGCCAGCAGCTTATGGGACTCCCTATCCTACGAGCAGTACTTC
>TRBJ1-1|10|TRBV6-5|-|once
CASGTKQAFF
TGTGCCAGCGGGACAAAGCAAGCTTTCTTT
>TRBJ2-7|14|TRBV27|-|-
CASSLNLQAYEQYF
TGTGCCAGCAGTTTAAACCTACAGGCCTACGAGCAGTACTTC
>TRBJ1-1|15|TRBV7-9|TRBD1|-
CASSPSTGMATEAFF
TGTGCCAGCAGCCCCTCGACAGGGATGGCCACTGAAGCTTTCTTT
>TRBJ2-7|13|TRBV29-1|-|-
CSVEGRGGYEQYF
TGCAGCGTTGAAGGCAGGGGGGGCTACGAGCAGTACTTC
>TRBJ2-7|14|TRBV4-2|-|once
CASSQYGTSYEQYF
TGTGCCAGCAGCCAATACGGAACTTCCTACGAGCAGTACTTC
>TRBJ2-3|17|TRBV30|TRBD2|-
CAWSGWTSGEHTDTQYF
TGTGCCTGGAGTGGATGGACTAGCGGGGAACACACAGATACGCAGTATTTT
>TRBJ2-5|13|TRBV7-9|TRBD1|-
CASSLGTVETQYF
TGTGCCAGCAGCCTAGGGACAGTAGAGACCCAGTACTTC
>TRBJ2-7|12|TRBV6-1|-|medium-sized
CASSPRGYEQYF
TGTGCCAGCAGTCCCAGGGGCTACGAGCAGTACTTC
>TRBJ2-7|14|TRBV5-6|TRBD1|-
CASSWDRDPYEQYF
TGTGCCAGCAGCTGGGACAGGGACCCCTACGAGCAGTACTTC
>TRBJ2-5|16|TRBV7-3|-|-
CASSLWGRAVQETQYF
TGTGCCAGCAGCTTATGGGGCAGGGCTGTACAAGAGACCCAGTACTTC
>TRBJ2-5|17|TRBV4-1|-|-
CASSQDPRQPRLETQYF
TGCGCCAGCAGCCAAGACCCCCGACAGCCCAGGCTCGAGACCCAGTACTTC
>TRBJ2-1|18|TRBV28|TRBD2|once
CASSLLERAGGRDNEQFF
TGTGCCAGCAGTTTGTTGGAACGGGCGGGGGGCAGGGACAATGAGCAGTTCTTC
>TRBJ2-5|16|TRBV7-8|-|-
CASSGPSGRAKETQYF
TGTGCCAGCAGCGGACCCTCGGGACGGGCTAAAGAGACCCAGTACTTC
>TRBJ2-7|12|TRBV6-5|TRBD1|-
CASRDSTYEQYF
TGTGCCAGCCGGGACAGTACCTACGAGCAGTACTTC
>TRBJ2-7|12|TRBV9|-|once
CASSGPGPEQYF
TGTGCCAGCAGCGGACCGGGACCCGAGCAGTACTTC
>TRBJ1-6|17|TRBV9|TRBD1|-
CASSVEDRASVGSPLHF
TGTGCCAGCAGCGTAGAGGACAGGGCCTCCGTCGGTTCACCCCTCCACTTT
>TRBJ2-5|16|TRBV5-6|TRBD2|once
CASSEETSGEQETQYF
TGTGCCAGCAGCGAGGAGACTAGCGGGGAACAAGAGACCCAGTACTTC
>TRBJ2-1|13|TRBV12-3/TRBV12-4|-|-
CASSWGDYNEQFF
TGTGCCAGCAGTTGGGGGGATTACAATGAGCAGTTCTTC
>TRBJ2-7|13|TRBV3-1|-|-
CASSAVEGNEQYF
TGTGCCAGCTCGGCGGTGGAGGGGAACGAGCAGTACTTC
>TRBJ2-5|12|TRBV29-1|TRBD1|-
CSAGTGQETQYF
TGCAGCGCCGGGACAGGACAAGAGACCCAGTACTTC
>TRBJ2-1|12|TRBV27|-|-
CASSLSVHEQFF
TGTGCCAGCAGTTTATCGGTGCATGAGCAGTTCTTC
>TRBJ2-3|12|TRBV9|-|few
CASSDGTDTQYF
TGTGCCAGCAGCGACGGCACAGATACGCAGTATTTT
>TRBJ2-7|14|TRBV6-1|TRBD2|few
CASMISGGRREQYF
TGTGCCAGTATGATTAGCGGGGGGAGGCGCGAGCAGTACTTC
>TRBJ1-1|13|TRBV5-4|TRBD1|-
CASGSGGAIEAFF
TGTGCCAGCGGATCAGGGGGCGCGATTGAAGCTTTCTTT
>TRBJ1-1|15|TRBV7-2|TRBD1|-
CASSLEGARFTEAFF
TGTGCCAGCAGCTTAGAGGGGGCGCGTTTCACTGAAGCTTTCTTT
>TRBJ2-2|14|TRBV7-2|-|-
CASHPGLNTGELFF
TGTGCCAGCCATCCAGGCCTCAACACCGGGGAGCTGTTTTTT
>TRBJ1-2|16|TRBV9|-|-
CASSGPRGSFNYGYTF
TGTGCCAGCAGCGGCCCTCGGGGCAGCTTTAACTATGGCTACACCTTC